What follows are 17 T cell receptor beta chains derived from one specimen sequenced in a study of T cells in Graves' hyperthyroidism and ophthalmopathy. TCR beta CDR3 regions were amplified from RNA. HTBI primers were used for first-round RT-PCR of the TCR CDR3. Using its own MiXCR run on the multiplex PCR reads, TCRdb lists one record per CDR3 protein. The data show approximately 420,000 distinct CDR3 sequences, around 14% seen once. The source material was blood. The receptor source for this set is a woman aged 25-40 years with Graves' hyperthyroidism.

This clonotype was seen a single time. A much larger clone differs from this one at a single base, so this may be a read error. The chain employs TRBV24-1 and TRBJ2-2, with 8 bases aligning to TRBD1. CDR1 KGHDR and CDR2 SFDVKD come from the germline V gene. The CDR3 extends over 16 amino acids. CDR3 coding DNA: TGTGCCACCGGTGACGTACAGGGGGCGAACACCGGGGAGCTGTTTTTT. Its protein product is CATGDVQGANTGELFF.

There are many counts of this clonotype. The CDR3 protein is CAISERLAANEQFF. The DNA of the CDR3 is TGTGCCATCAGTGAAAGACTAGCGGCCAATGAGCAGTTCTTC. The chain joins TRBV10-3 to TRBJ2-1, with TRBD2 identical over 9 bases. The germline CDR1 and CDR2 sequences are ENHRY and SYGVKD. The CDR3 runs to 14 residues. V lost 3 bases, J lost 6 bases, and 3 bases stayed unmatched.

This clonotype was observed at least ten times. The chain carries TRBV20-1 and TRBJ2-1; 9 nucleotides match TRBD2. The CDR3 has 15 amino acids. The germline V gene encodes CDR1 DFQATT and CDR2 SNEGSKA (reference sequence). The trim removed 5 bases at V and 4 bases at J, leaving 9 bases unmatched. CDR3 amino acids: CSAHPLAGGYNEQFF. In DNA form, the CDR3 reads TGCAGTGCTCATCCGCTCGCGGGAGGGTACAATGAGCAGTTCTTC.

J is TRBJ2-3 and V is TRBV11-3; 7 nucleotides agree with TRBD2. Germline V gene data show CDR1 as SGHNT and CDR2 as YENEEA. V lost 1 base and J lost 0; bases outside the gene matches: 4. The CDR3 has 16 residues. The CDR3 nucleotides read TGTGCCAGCAGCTTAGGGGCGACTAGCAGCACAGATACGCAGTATTTT. This translates into CASSLGATSSTDTQYF.

The sample holds many counts of this clonotype. The gene calls are TRBV6-1 and TRBJ2-7; TRBD2 agrees at 15 bases. This CDR3 is built from 18 residues. Germline V CDR1 and CDR2: MNHNS, SASEGT. The V and J ends lost 5 bases and 0 bases, in that order; junction bases with no gene match: 8. The CDR3 coding sequence is TGTGCCAGCAGTTTGGGACTAGCGGGGGGTCCGATCTCCTACGAGCAGTACTTC. Amino acid sequence: CASSLGLAGGPISYEQYF.

The chain is built from TRBV9 and TRBJ1-2; D ambiguous. V dropped 1 base and J dropped 3 bases, with 10 bases sitting between them. Germline V gene sequence: CDR1 SGDLS, CDR2 YYNGEE. The CDR3 spans 14 residues. This CDR3 reads CASSVTMGDYGYTF. The CDR3 region has the DNA TGTGCCAGCAGCGTAACCATGGGAGACTATGGCTACACCTTC.

To note about this clonotype: A much larger clonotype is one base distant, so this may be a read error. This chain joins TRBV28 and TRBJ2-7, with 8 bases matching TRBD2. Germline CDR1 MDHEN, CDR2 SYDVKM. The V and J ends lost 9 bases and 7 bases, in that order; junction bases with no gene match: 11. The CDR3 has 13 amino acids. The CDR3 nucleotides are TGTGCCAGTATTCGGGGGGGCAACAATGAGCAGTACTTC. This sequence encodes CASIRGGNNEQYF.

The rearrangement links TRBV29-1 to TRBJ2-7; D gene ambiguous. The DNA matches TRBJ2-1 better at its end, which makes the J call doubtful. The CDR3 runs 14 residues. Germline-derived CDR1 and CDR2 are SQVTM and ANQGSEA. The CDR3 protein is CSVEYPASSYEQFF. The CDR3 DNA sequence: TGCAGCGTTGAATATCCTGCCAGCTCCTACGAGCAGTTCTTC.

The chain carries TRBV24-1 and TRBJ1-5, with no clear D. V was clipped by 6 bases and J by 0 bases, with 8 bases between them. Germline V gene data show CDR1 as KGHDR and CDR2 as SFDVKD. The CDR3 covers 14 residues. CDR3 sequence: CATSSHDSNQPQHF. CDR3 nucleotide sequence: TGTGCCACCAGTAGCCATGATAGCAATCAGCCCCAGCATTTT.

This clonotype was recorded at least ten times. The V gene is TRBV9, the J gene TRBJ2-7; D is possibly TRBD2 (6 bases). The CDR3 loop spans 13 amino acids. The germline V and J ends were trimmed by 0 bases and 3 bases, with 7 bases remaining between them. Germline V CDR1 and CDR2: SGDLS, YYNGEE. The CDR3 nucleotides are TGTGCCAGCAGCGTAGTGGGGGGCTACGAGCAGTACTTC. Translated: CASSVVGGYEQYF.

The chain is built from TRBV7-2 and TRBJ1-2, with a tentative D call TRBD1 (5 bases). This CDR3 region has 14 residues. Trimming took off 5 bases at V and 4 bases at J, with 14 bases between the two ends. Germline V gives CDR1 SGHTA, CDR2 FQGNSA. The CDR3 coding sequence is TGTGCCAGCAGCCCTCCGACAGACTCCTATGGCTACACCTTC. Residues: CASSPPTDSYGYTF.

The chain joins TRBV7-9 to TRBJ1-1; no reliable D call. V was shortened by 0 bases and J by 1 base, with 6 bases between the two germline ends. The CDR3 is 14 amino acids. Per germline, CDR1 SEHNR and CDR2 FQNEAQ (reference sequence). The CDR3 bases are TGTGCCAGCAGCTTAGCGGCAAAGAACACTGAAGCTTTCTTT. This codes for CASSLAAKNTEAFF. The full variable domain, its missing parts supplied by reference TRBV7-9 and TRBJ1-1, is DTGVSQNPRHKITKRGQNVTFRCDPISEHNRLYWYRQTLGQGPEFLTYFQNEAQLEKSRLLSDRFSAERPKGSFSTLEIQRTEQGDSAMYLCASSLAAKNTEAFFGQGTRLTVV.

This clonotype occurred a few times. This may arise from a read error, as a much more abundant clone is one base away. This sequence joins TRBV3-1 and TRBJ2-7; no reliable D call. Trimming stripped 1 base from V and 4 bases from J, with 14 bases between. The germline CDR1 and CDR2 sequences are LGHDT and YNNKEL (reference sequence). This CDR3 spans 15 amino acids. CDR3 protein: CASSQGKSPRYEQYF. CDR3 bases: TGTGCCAGCAGCCAAGGGAAATCTCCTCGGTACGAGCAGTACTTC.

This clonotype was recorded at least ten times. This chain connects TRBV12-3 or TRBV12-4 to TRBJ2-1; 13 bases are shared with TRBD2. The CDR3 has 14 amino acids. The junction had 6 bases not matched to a gene; V was cut back by 6 bases and J by 10 bases. CDR3 amino acids: CASRRPGLAGEQFF. For the CDR3, the DNA is TGTGCCAGCAGACGTCCGGGACTAGCGGGAGAGCAGTTCTTC.

V and J are TRBV20-1 and TRBJ2-7, with TRBD2 identical over 8 bases. V dropped 7 bases and J dropped 0; count of bases not matched to a gene: 11. The CDR3 is 15 amino acids. Per the germline V gene, CDR1 is DFQATT and CDR2 is SNEGSKA (reference sequence). CDR3 nucleotide sequence: TGCAGTGGGGGACAAGCGGGAGCCGGCTCCTACGAGCAGTACTTC. It translates to CSGGQAGAGSYEQYF.

The genes are TRBV3-1 and TRBJ2-5, with 11 bases matching TRBD2. This CDR3 has 16 residues. Trimming at V came to 0 bases and at J to 1 base, leaving 1 base not matched to a gene. Germline V gene sequence: CDR1 LGHDT, CDR2 YNNKEL (reference sequence). The CDR3 loop reads CASSQETSGTQETQYF. Here the CDR3 DNA reads TGTGCCAGCAGCCAAGAGACTAGCGGGACCCAAGAGACCCAGTACTTC.

CDR3 nucleotide sequence: TGCGCCAGCAGCCAAGAGTGGACGGTGAACACCGGGGAGCTGTTTTTT. The encoded protein is CASSQEWTVNTGELFF. The chain is built from TRBV4-1 and TRBJ2-2, with D unresolved. The CDR3 sequence is 16 residues long. CDR1 and CDR2 from the germline V gene are MGHRA and YSYEKL. The V end lost 0 bases, the J end lost 1 base, and 9 bases lay between the germline ends.